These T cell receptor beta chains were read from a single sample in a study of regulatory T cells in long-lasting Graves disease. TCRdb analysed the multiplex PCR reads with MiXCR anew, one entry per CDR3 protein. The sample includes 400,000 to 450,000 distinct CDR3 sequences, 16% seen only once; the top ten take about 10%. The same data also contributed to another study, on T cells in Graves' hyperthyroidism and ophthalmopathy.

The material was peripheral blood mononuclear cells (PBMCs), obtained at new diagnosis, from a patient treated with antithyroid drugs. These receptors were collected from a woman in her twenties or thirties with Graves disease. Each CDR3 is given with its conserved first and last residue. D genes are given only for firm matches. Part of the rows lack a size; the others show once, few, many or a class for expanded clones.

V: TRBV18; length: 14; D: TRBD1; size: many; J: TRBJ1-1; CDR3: CASSPNRGDTEAFF; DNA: TGTGCCAGCTCACCTAACAGGGGAGACACTGAAGCTTTCTTT
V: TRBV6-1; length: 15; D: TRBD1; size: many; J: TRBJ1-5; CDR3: CASSVGGQRHAPQHF; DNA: TGTGCCAGCAGTGTTGGGGGACAGCGACATGCGCCCCAGCATTTT
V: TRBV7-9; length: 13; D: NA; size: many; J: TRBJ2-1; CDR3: CASSILVGARQFF; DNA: TGTGCCAGCAGCATCCTTGTGGGGGCGCGGCAGTTCTTC
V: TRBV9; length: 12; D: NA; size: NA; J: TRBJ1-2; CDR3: CASSEANYGYTF; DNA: TGTGCCAGCAGCGAAGCTAACTATGGCTACACCTTC
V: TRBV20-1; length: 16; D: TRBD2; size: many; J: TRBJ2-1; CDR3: CSAPPGTSATGNEQFF; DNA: TGCAGTGCTCCACCCGGGACTAGCGCGACGGGCAATGAGCAGTTCTTC
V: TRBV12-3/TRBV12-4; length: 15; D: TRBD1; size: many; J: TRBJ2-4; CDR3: CASSTRGQGGNIQYF; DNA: TGTGCCAGCAGTACGAGGGGGCAGGGTGGAAACATTCAGTACTTC
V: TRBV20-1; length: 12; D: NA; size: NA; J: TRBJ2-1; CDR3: CSAPGSAREQFF; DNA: TGCAGTGCTCCCGGGTCTGCACGTGAGCAGTTCTTC
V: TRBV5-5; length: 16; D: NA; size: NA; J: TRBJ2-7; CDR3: CASSSGGGGNTYEQYF; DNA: TGTGCCAGCAGCTCCGGTGGGGGCGGGAACACCTACGAGCAGTACTTC
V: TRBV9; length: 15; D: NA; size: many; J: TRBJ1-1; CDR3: CASSVVGSPNPEAFF; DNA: TGTGCCAGCAGCGTAGTCGGGTCTCCTAACCCTGAAGCTTTCTTT
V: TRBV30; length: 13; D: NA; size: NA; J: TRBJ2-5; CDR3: CAWRGGPGETQYF; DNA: TGTGCCTGGAGGGGGGGACCGGGAGAGACCCAGTACTTC
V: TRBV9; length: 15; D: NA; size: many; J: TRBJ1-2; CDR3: CASSVGPIGNYGYTF; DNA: TGTGCCAGCAGCGTGGGGCCGATAGGGAACTATGGCTACACCTTC
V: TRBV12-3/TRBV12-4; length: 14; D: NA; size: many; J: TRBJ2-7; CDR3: CASRVERGPYEQYF; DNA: TGTGCCAGCAGAGTTGAGAGGGGTCCCTACGAGCAGTACTTC
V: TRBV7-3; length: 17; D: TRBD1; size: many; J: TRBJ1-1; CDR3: CASSISGQGAVVTEAFF; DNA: TGTGCCAGCAGCATCTCGGGACAGGGGGCTGTCGTCACTGAAGCTTTCTTT
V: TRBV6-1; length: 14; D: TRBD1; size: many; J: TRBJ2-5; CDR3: CASSGDRGLETQYF; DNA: TGTGCCAGCAGTGGCGATAGGGGGCTTGAGACCCAGTACTTC
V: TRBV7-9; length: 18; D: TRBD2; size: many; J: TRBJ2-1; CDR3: CASRSAGQREGGGNEQFF; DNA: TGTGCCAGCAGGTCCGCCGGGCAGCGGGAGGGAGGGGGGAATGAGCAGTTCTTC
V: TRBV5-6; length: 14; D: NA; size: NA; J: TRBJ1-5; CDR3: CASSLGSGSQPQHF; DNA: TGTGCCAGCAGCTTGGGGTCTGGGAGTCAGCCCCAGCATTTT
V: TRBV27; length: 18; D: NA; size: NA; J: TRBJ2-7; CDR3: CASSLSKTGHRSPYEQYF; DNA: TGTGCCAGCAGTTTATCTAAAACGGGACACAGGTCCCCCTACGAGCAGTACTTC
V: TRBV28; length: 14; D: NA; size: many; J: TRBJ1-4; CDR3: CAAGPRVYNEKLFF; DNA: TGTGCCGCAGGGCCCAGGGTGTATAATGAAAAACTGTTTTTT
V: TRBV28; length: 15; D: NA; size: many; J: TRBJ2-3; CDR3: CASSSLAEYTDTQYF; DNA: TGTGCCAGCAGTTCCTTAGCGGAGTACACAGATACGCAGTATTTT
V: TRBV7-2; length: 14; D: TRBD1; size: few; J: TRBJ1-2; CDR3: CASSFGTENYGYTF; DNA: TGTGCCAGCAGCTTCGGGACAGAGAACTATGGCTACACCTTC
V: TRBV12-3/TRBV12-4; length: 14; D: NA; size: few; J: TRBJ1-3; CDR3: CASSLTERGNTIYF; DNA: TGTGCCAGCAGTTTAACCGAAAGAGGAAACACCATATATTTT
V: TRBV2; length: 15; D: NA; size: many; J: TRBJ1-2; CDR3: CASSESGRRYYGYTF; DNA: TGTGCCAGCAGTGAAAGCGGTCGACGGTACTATGGCTACACCTTC
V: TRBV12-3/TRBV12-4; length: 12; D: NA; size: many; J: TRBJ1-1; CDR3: CASSSGGTEAFF; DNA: TGTGCCAGCAGTTCTGGGGGCACTGAAGCTTTCTTT
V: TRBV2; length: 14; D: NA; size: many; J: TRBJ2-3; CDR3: CASRRALSTDTQYF; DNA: TGTGCCAGCAGACGGGCCCTTAGCACAGATACGCAGTATTTT